This TCR beta chain was sequenced for a study of sequential checkpoint blockade in melanoma. Treatment of the sample: randomized to nivolumab then ipilimumab (arm A) or the reverse (arm B). This clone was recorded at least ten times. The CDR3 length is 14 residues. CDR1 is SGHNT and CDR2 is YENEEA in the germline V gene. The V and J ends lost 5 bases and 5 bases, in that order; junction bases with no gene match: 9. The assay was immunoSEQ multiplex PCR, and TCRdb's table has in-frame clones only and misses some. The sample lists 4,000 or so clones, about a fifth occurring once. Specimen: tumor tissue (inferred from file names), collected from a patient given nivolumab and ipilimumab in sequence. This clonotype was obtained from a human donor with melanoma. The genes are TRBV11-3 and TRBJ2-7; 7 bases agree with TRBD1. The CDR3 nucleotides are TGTGCCAGCAGCGAACAGGGGACGGGCAACGAGCAGTACTTC. Amino acids: CASSEQGTGNEQYF.